This T cell receptor beta chain was sequenced in a study of cytomegalovirus exposure and HLA in healthy donors. The CDR3 runs to 15 residues. J gave up 5 bases and V 6 bases, and 12 bases lay outside the gene matches. CDR1 SQVTM and CDR2 ANQGSEA come from the germline V gene. Of note for this clone: Antigen: not known.

Primers: 60 Vbeta forward and 13 Jbeta reverse. Method: immunoSEQ multiplex PCR; TCRdb's copy keeps in-frame clones and lacks some. Here the sample spans about 150,000 clones, about 74% being singletons. Study results and limitations: Previous analysis showed most TCR beta V segments were productive about 90% or about 30% of the time.

This TCR was sampled from a woman in her forties in good health and CMV-seronegative. The gene calls are TRBV29-1 and TRBJ2-1; 8 bases line up with TRBD2. Source material: PBMCs. CDR3: CSVPRLAGSHNEQFF. In DNA form, the CDR3 reads TGCAGCGTCCCCCGTCTAGCGGGTTCCCACAATGAGCAGTTCTTC.